The sample holds many counts of the clone carrying this T cell receptor beta chain. TCRdb itself ran the 5' RACE reads through MiXCR, one entry per CDR3 protein. Of roughly 70,000 distinct CDR3 sequences listed, roughly 4.8% are singletons. These data come from a study of neurological immune-mediated disorders. CDR1 is GTSNPN, CDR2 SVGIG, per germline (reference sequence). Trimming took 2 bases from V and 3 from J, leaving 13 bases between them. This CDR3 region has 14 residues. This chain connects TRBV30 to TRBJ1-1; perhaps TRBD1 as D (6 bases). This receptor was obtained from a woman in her seventies with multiple sclerosis. The material sequenced was PBMCs. The chain's CDR3 is CAWSRRGRDTEAFF. The CDR3 region has the DNA TGTGCCTGGAGTCGAAGGGGGAGGGACACTGAAGCTTTCTTT.